Listed here are 18 T cell receptor beta chains from one sample, sequenced in a study of tumor-infiltrating lymphocytes in primary liver carcinoma. Reverse transcription of 500 to 650 ng total RNA with a constant-region primer produced TCR beta cDNA. What produced the TCR beta libraries was three nested multiplex PCR rounds using slightly modified ARM-PCR. With TRBV1-TRBV30 forward primers and a C-beta reverse primer, the first two PCR rounds were run for around 11 cycles each. Each CDR3 protein gets one entry after TCRdb re-called the multiplex PCR reads with MiXCR. The data contain 20,000 to 25,000 distinct CDR3 sequences, around 79% of them singletons. Bulk tissue was left unsorted, and RNA and DNA were co-extracted from about 20-30 mg of it. The specimen was liver tumor tissue from sampling region 1. Subset indicated: tumor region T1, superior pole. These receptors originate from a woman between 25 and 40 years old with primary liver carcinoma and hepatitis B virus infection.

A remark on this clonotype: The missing conserved phenylalanine or tryptophan at the end of this CDR3 makes a read error likely. The genes are TRBV11-1 and TRBJ2-2; D possibly corresponds to TRBD2 (6 bases). Germline assignment: CDR1 SGHAT and CDR2 FQDESV (reference sequence). The CDR3 has 16 amino acids. The CDR3 nucleotides read TGCGCCAGCAGCTTATTGGGGGGTACGAACACCGGGGAGCTGTTTATT. Translation: CASSLLGGTNTGELFI.

By frequency in the sample, this clonotype is medium-sized (0.01 to 0.1%). The V call is TRBV5-4, the J call TRBJ2-7; D is possibly TRBD2 (5 bases). Germline loops: CDR1 SGHNT, CDR2 YYREEE (reference sequence). CDR3 length equals 13 residues. V lost 1 base to trimming and J lost 5 bases, with 10 bases between them. This CDR3 reads CASSLRGYDEQYF. The CDR3 DNA reads TGTGCCAGCAGCTTGAGAGGGTATGACGAGCAGTACTTC. Supplemented by reference TRBV5-4 and TRBJ2-7, the full variable domain reads ETGVTQSPTHLIKTRGQQVTLRCSSQSGHNTVSWYQQALGQGPQFIFQYYREEENGRGNFPPRFSGLQFPNYSSELNVNALELDDSALYLCASSLRGYDEQYFGPGTRLTVT.

This clonotype showed up just once. The chain has TRBV11-2 and TRBJ2-1; TRBD2 matches at 8 bases. Germline-derived CDR1 and CDR2 are SGHAT and FQNNGV. J gave up 5 bases and V 5 bases, and 5 bases lay outside the gene matches. This CDR3 is built from 14 residues. CDR3 sequence (DNA): TGTGCCAGCAGCCGTGGACTAGCCGACAATGAGCAGTTCTTC. This encodes CASSRGLADNEQFF.

Concerning this clonotype: A junction boundary mismatches the germline segment, possibly from a read error. The chain recombines TRBV7-8 with TRBJ2-7; D may be TRBD1 or TRBD2 (5 bases each). Germline assignment: CDR1 SGHVS and CDR2 FQNEAQ. The CDR3 has 16 residues. CDR3 DNA sequence: TGTGTCAGCAGCGCTCCTCGGGGCCTCACCCTCTACGAGCAGTACTTC. This encodes CVSSAPRGLTLYEQYF.

In regard to this clonotype: A read error is possible here, since a much larger clone lies one base away. The chain is built from TRBV10-3 and TRBJ1-1; D gene uncertain. Germline loops: CDR1 ENHRY, CDR2 SYGVKD. This CDR3 contains 13 residues. CDR3 in amino acids: CATSPVGNTGAFF. CDR3 in DNA: TGTGCCACCAGTCCGGTAGGAAACACTGGGGCTTTCTTT.

A note on this clonotype: At one end the junction does not follow the germline gene, possibly because of a read error. V usage is TRBV11-2 and J usage is TRBJ2-7; 15 bases match TRBD2. The germline V gene has CDR1 SGHAT and CDR2 FQNNGV. There are 18 residues in the CDR3. Written as DNA, the CDR3 is TGTGCCAGCAACTTATTCGTTGGACTAGCGGGAGGGGGGTACGAGCAATACTTC. It translates to CASNLFVGLAGGGYEQYF. The full variable domain, rest sourced from reference TRBV11-2 and TRBJ2-7, is EAGVAQSPRYKIIEKRQSVAFWCNPISGHATLYWYQQILGQGPKLLIQFQNNGVVDDSQLPKDRFSAERLKGVDSTLKIQPAKLEDSAVYLCASNLFVGLAGGGYEQYFGPGTRLTVT.

The CDR3, as DNA: TGTGCCAGCAGTTCCATCCTACCCCAGACCCAGTACTTC. Translated, it gives CASSSILPQTQYF. This chain links TRBV28 with TRBJ2-5; D is undetermined. From germline, CDR1 is MDHEN and CDR2 SYDVKM. Trimming left V 4 bases short and J 6 bases short, with 12 bases between. This CDR3 spans 13 amino acids.

This clonotype was seen at least ten times. This sequence joins TRBV12-3 or TRBV12-4 and TRBJ2-7; tentatively, D is TRBD1 (5 bases). V dropped 9 bases and J dropped 4 bases, with 16 bases sitting between them. This CDR3 comprises 13 residues. The CDR3 spells CASFVGSGYEQYF. CDR3 in DNA: TGTGCCAGTTTTGTAGGGTCAGGGTACGAGCAGTACTTC.

Remarks on this clonotype: Because the CDR3 is missing its conserved closing phenylalanine or tryptophan, this is likely a read error. The DNA is left out, because the CDR3 cannot be placed on it with certainty; the CDR3 is given as TCRdb lists it. This chain uses TRBV9 with TRBJ2-2; the table calls TRBD1, which could not be checked here. Germline loops: CDR1 SGDLS, CDR2 YYNGEE. The CDR3 spans 14 residues, counting both ends. This CDR3 reads CVSSVEQGTGELFL.

The chain has TRBV11-3 and TRBJ2-1, with TRBD1 as a possible D gene (6 bases). Germline V gives CDR1 SGHNT, CDR2 YENEEA. The ends were cut back, 6 bases at V and 13 bases at J, with 28 bases in the middle. The CDR3 runs to 16 residues. This chain's CDR3 is CASSSTGHGFLEEQFF. The CDR3 DNA is TGTGCCAGCAGTTCAACGGGACATGGCTTCTTGGAGGAACAGTTCTTC.

This clonotype showed up just once. Given the absence of the conserved phenylalanine or tryptophan at the CDR3 end, a read error is likely. The V gene is TRBV6-5, the J gene TRBJ2-2; 8 nucleotides align to TRBD1. The CDR3 length is 15 residues. Germline V lookup: CDR1 MNHEY, CDR2 SVGAGI. Trimming at V came to 5 bases and at J to 8 bases, leaving 10 bases not matched to a gene. The CDR3 coding sequence is TGTGCCAGCAGTCCGCGGACAGGGTTAACTGGGGAGCTGTTTTAT. Residues: CASSPRTGLTGELFY.

Only a few counts were recorded for this clonotype. J is TRBJ2-1 and V is TRBV29-1, with TRBD2 matching 7 bases. The J segment lost 16 bases and the V segment lost 6 bases, leaving 15 bases of the junction unmatched. The CDR3 consists of 12 residues. CDR1 and CDR2 (germline): SQVTM, ANQGSEA. CDR3 region: CSVVWWEGRTFF. CDR3 DNA sequence: TGCAGCGTCGTGTGGTGGGAGGGCCGAACCTTCTTC.

The V and J genes are TRBV11-2 and TRBJ2-1, with D unresolved. The CDR3 extends over 15 amino acids. Germline lookup yields CDR1 SGHAT and CDR2 FQNNGV. Trimming shortened V by 0 bases and J by 5 bases, and 11 bases separated the two germline ends. The CDR3 here is CASSLDLARNNEQFF. CDR3 coding DNA: TGTGCCAGCAGCTTAGATCTCGCCAGAAACAATGAGCAGTTCTTC.

To note about this clonotype: The final CDR3 position lacks the conserved phenylalanine or tryptophan, pointing to a likely read error. The chain carries TRBV6-5 and TRBJ1-1, with D unclear. CDR3 length equals 11 residues. The germline V gene encodes CDR1 MNHEY and CDR2 SVGAGI. The CDR3 DNA follows: TGTACCAGAAGTTACGCAGACGTAGCTTTCTCT. Protein product: CTRSYADVAFS.

Comment on this clonotype: Mismatch with germline at one junction end may stem from a read error. The J gene is TRBJ2-3, the V gene TRBV5-4, with D maybe TRBD2 (6 bases). This CDR3 has 18 amino acids. In germline, CDR1 is SGHNT, CDR2 YYREEE (reference sequence). CDR3 bases: TGTCCCAGCAGTAACACGGCGGCTAGCGTGAGTCGGACAGATACGCAGTATTTT. Translation: CPSSNTAASVSRTDTQYF.

Concerning this clonotype itself: This is likely a read error, given that the CDR3 carries no conserved phenylalanine or tryptophan at its end. This chain uses TRBV6-5 with TRBJ2-2; 8 bases are shared with TRBD1. V was clipped by 5 bases and J by 7 bases; unmatched bases: 9. Germline V gene lookup returns CDR1 MNHEY and CDR2 SVGAGI. This CDR3 is 15 amino acids long. The CDR3 DNA sequence: TGTGCCAGCAGTCCGCGGACAGGGTTCGGCGGGGAGCTGTTTTCC. It yields the protein CASSPRTGFGGELFS.

In the case of this clonotype: Because the CDR3 is missing its conserved closing phenylalanine or tryptophan, this is likely a read error. This sequence joins TRBV4-2 and TRBJ1-1, with D tentatively TRBD1 (5 bases). Germline V lookup: CDR1 LGHNA, CDR2 YNFKEQ. This CDR3 contains 16 residues. V dropped 7 bases and J dropped 1 base, with 19 bases sitting between them. CDR3 sequence (DNA): TGTGCCAGCAACCCAGTCGAGGGGAGAGGGAACACTGAAGCTTTCTAT. It codes for CASNPVEGRGNTEAFY.

As regards this clonotype: The junction does not match germline at one end; this may be a read error. The chain is built from TRBV30 and TRBJ2-3; D remains unclear. The CDR3 extends over 13 amino acids. Germline V gene data show CDR1 as GTSNPN and CDR2 as SVGIG (reference sequence). In DNA, the CDR3 is TGTGCCTGGAGTGTACATGGTCTGGATATGCAGTATTTT. Its translation: CAWSVHGLDMQYF.